This T cell receptor (beta chain) appears in the sequencing data of a study of T-cell memory formation after mild COVID-19. V was clipped by 0 bases and J by 5 bases, with 18 bases between them. The CDR3 is 16 amino acids. Germline loops: CDR1 SGHRS, CDR2 YFSETQ. TCRdb used MiXCR to reprocess the 5' RACE reads, holding one entry per CDR3 protein. Here the sample spans 470,000 or so distinct CDR3 sequences, roughly 18% being singletons. The sample consisted of PBMCs or a T cell subset sorted from them (not recorded which). The sequence derives from an adult woman who had mild COVID-19 (a few samples of this study predate the infection). Cell type and time point are not known. The chain recombines TRBV5-1 with TRBJ2-7; TRBD1 is a possible D gene (5 bases). CDR3 coding DNA: TGCGCCAGCAGCTTGGAGGGGTCCGGGCCTTGGGACGAGCAGTACTTC. This sequence encodes CASSLEGSGPWDEQYF. The full variable domain, in which reference TRBV5-1 and TRBJ2-7 provide the parts outside the CDR3, is KAGVTQTPRYLIKTRGQQVTLSCSPISGHRSVSWYQQTPGQGLQFLFEYFSETQRNKGNFPGRFSGRQFSNSRSEMNVSTLELGDSALYLCASSLEGSGPWDEQYFGPGTRLTVT.